The entry below describes one T cell receptor beta chain. Its antigen is undetermined. V gave up 1 base and J gave up 0 bases, with 10 bases separating them. Looked up from germline, CDR1 is MDHEN and CDR2 is SYDVKM. The CDR3 consists of 15 residues. This entry comes from a study of T cell responses to AZD1222 COVID-19 vaccine. General study findings and limits: Donors were mostly white British, more females; clonal diversity possibly underestimated. Nearly half of spike-specific TCRs reportedly go after variant regions that carry no mutations. Baseline testing showed seropositivity in only a handful of AZD1222 recipients. Samples come after the peak T cell response, not at day 14.

Profiled with immunoSEQ multiplex PCR; TCRdb holds only in-frame clones, not every one. The profile shows 150,000 or so clones, approximately 90% of them singletons. The origin of this receptor is an adult who received the MenACWY meningococcal vaccine as a control. The chain couples TRBV28 to TRBJ2-7; D is uncertain. The source material was peripheral blood, sampled 28 days after the second dose of the MenACWY control vaccine. The CDR3 bases are TGTGCCAGCAGTTTATCTCTCCCTGTCTCCTACGAGCAGTACTTC. It specifies CASSLSLPVSYEQYF.